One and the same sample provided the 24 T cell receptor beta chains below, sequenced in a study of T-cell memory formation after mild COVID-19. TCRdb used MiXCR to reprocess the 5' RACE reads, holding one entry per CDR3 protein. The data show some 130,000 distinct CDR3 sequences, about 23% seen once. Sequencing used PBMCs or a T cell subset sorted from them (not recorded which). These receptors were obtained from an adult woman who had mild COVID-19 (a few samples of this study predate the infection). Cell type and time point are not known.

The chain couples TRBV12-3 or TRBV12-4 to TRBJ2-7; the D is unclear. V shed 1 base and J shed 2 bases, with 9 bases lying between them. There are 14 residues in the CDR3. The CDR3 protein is CASSLGGMTYEQYF. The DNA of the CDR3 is TGTGCCAGCAGTTTAGGTGGCATGACCTACGAGCAGTACTTC.

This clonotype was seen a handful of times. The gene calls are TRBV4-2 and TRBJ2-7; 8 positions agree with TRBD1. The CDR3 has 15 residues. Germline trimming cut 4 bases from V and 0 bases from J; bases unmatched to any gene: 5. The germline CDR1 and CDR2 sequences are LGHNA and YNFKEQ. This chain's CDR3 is CASSPGQGFSYEQYF. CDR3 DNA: TGTGCCAGCAGCCCCGGACAGGGTTTCTCCTACGAGCAGTACTTC.

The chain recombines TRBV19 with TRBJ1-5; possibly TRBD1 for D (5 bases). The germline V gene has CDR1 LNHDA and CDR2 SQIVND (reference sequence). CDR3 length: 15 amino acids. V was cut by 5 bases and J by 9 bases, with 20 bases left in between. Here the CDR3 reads CASSPGGGPAWPQHF. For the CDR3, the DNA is TGTGCCAGTAGTCCCGGGGGAGGGCCGGCTTGGCCCCAGCATTTT.

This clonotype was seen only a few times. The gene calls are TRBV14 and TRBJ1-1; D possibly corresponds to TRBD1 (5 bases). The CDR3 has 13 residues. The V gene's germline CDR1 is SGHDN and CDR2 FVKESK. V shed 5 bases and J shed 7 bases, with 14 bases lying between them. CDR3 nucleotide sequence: TGTGCCAGCAGCTGGCGGGACGGAGTTGAAGCTTTCTTT. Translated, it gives CASSWRDGVEAFF.

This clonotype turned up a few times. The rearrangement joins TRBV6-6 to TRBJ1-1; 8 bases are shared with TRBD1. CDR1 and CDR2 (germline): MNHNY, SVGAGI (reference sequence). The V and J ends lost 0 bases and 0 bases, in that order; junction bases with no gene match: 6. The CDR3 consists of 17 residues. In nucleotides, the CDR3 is TGTGCCAGCAGTTACTCGACAGGGGTCCTAATGAACACTGAAGCTTTCTTT. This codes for CASSYSTGVLMNTEAFF.

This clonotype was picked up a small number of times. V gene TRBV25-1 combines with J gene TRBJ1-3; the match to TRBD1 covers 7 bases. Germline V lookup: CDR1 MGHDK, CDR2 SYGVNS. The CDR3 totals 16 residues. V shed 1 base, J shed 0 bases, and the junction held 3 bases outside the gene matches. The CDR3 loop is CASSEFGTVSGNTIYF. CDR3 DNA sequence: TGTGCCAGCAGTGAATTTGGGACAGTCTCTGGAAACACCATATATTTT.

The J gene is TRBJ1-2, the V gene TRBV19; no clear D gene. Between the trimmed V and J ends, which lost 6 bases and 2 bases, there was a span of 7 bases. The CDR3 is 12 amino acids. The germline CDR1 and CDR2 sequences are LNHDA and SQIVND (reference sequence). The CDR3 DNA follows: TGTGCCAGTAGAATGATCAACTATGGCTACACCTTC. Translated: CASRMINYGYTF.

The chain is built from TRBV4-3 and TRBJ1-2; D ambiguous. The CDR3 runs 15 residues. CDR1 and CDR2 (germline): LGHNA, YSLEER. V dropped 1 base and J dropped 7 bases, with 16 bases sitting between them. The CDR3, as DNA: TGCGCCAGCAGCCAAGCTTCGGGGTTCTCTGGTGGCTACACCTTC. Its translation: CASSQASGFSGGYTF.

The CDR3 bases are TGTGCCAGCAGTGTAGGACAGGGAAGCAATGAGCAGTTCTTC. Protein product: CASSVGQGSNEQFF. The chain couples TRBV6-4 to TRBJ2-1; 8 bases are a match to TRBD1. This CDR3 region has 14 residues. The trim removed 4 bases at V and 6 bases at J, leaving 5 bases unmatched. The germline gives CDR1 MRHNA, CDR2 SNTAGT.

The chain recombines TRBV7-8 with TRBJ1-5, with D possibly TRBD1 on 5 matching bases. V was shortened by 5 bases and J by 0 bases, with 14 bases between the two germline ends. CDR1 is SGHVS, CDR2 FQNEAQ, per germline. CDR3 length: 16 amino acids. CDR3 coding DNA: TGTGCCAGCAGCCCAGGGACGGATAGTAGCAATCAGCCCCAGCATTTT. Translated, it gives CASSPGTDSSNQPQHF.

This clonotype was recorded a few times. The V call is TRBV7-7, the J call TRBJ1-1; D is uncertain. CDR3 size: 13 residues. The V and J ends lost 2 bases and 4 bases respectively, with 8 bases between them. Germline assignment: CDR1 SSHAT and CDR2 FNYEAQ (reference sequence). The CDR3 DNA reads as TGTGCCAGCAGCTTATGGGTTGGCACTGAAGCTTTCTTT. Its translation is CASSLWVGTEAFF.

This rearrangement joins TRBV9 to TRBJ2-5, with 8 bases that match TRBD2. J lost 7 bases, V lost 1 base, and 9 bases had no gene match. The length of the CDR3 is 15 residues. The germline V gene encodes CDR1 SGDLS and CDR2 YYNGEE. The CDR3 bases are TGTGCCAGCAGCGTAACTAGCGGCGGTTGGGGGACCCAGTACTTC. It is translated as CASSVTSGGWGTQYF. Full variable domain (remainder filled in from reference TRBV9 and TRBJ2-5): DSGVTQTPKHLITATGQRVTLRCSPRSGDLSVYWYQQSLDQGLQFLIQYYNGEERAKGNILERFSAQQFPDLHSELNLSSLELGDSALYFCASSVTSGGWGTQYFGPGTRLLVL.

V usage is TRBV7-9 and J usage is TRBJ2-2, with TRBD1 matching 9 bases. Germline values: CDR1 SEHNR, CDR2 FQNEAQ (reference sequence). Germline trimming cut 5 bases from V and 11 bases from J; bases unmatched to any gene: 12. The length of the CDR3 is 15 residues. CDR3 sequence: CASSPRDRAYGELFF. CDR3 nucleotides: TGTGCCAGCAGCCCCCGGGACAGGGCCTACGGAGAGCTGTTTTTT. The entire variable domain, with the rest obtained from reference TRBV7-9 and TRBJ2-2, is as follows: DTGVSQNPRHKITKRGQNVTFRCDPISEHNRLYWYRQTLGQGPEFLTYFQNEAQLEKSRLLSDRFSAERPKGSFSTLEIQRTEQGDSAMYLCASSPRDRAYGELFFGEGSRLTVL.

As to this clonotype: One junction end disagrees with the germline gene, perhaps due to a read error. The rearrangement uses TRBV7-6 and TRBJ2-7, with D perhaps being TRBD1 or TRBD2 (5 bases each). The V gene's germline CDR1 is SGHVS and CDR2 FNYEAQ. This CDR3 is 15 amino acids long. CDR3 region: CDSSLDGTGPYEQYF. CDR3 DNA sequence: TGTGACAGCAGCTTAGACGGGACGGGACCTTACGAGCAGTACTTC.

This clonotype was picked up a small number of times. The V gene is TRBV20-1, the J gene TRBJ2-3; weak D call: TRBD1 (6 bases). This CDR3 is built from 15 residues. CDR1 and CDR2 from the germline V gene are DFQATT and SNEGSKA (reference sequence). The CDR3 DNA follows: TGCAGGGGAAGTGGGCCAGGGGCGCTTGCAGATACGCAGTATTTT. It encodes CRGSGPGALADTQYF.

This CDR3 is CSVLADTQYF. CDR3 in DNA: TGCAGCGTTCTGGCAGATACGCAGTATTTT. The V gene is TRBV29-1, the J gene TRBJ2-3; D call uncertain. The V gene lost 5 bases and the J gene lost 4 bases, with 4 bases spanning the gap. This CDR3 is built from 10 residues. Looked up from germline, CDR1 is SQVTM and CDR2 is ANQGSEA.

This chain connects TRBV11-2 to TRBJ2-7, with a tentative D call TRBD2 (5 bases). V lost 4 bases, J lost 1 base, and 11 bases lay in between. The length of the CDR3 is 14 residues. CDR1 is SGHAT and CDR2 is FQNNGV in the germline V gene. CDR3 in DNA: TGTGCCAGCAGCTGGCAAAGCGGTTCCTACGAGCAGTACTTC. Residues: CASSWQSGSYEQYF.

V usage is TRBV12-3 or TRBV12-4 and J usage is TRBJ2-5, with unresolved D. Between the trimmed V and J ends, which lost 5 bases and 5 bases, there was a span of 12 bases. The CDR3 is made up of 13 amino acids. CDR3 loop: CASSLDPSETQYF. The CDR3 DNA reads TGTGCCAGCAGTCTGGACCCCTCGGAGACCCAGTACTTC.

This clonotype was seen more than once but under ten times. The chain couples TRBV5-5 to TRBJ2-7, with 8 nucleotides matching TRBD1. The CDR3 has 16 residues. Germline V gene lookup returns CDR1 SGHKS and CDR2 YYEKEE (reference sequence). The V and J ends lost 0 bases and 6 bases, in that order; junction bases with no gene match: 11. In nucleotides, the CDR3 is TGTGCCAGCAGCTTGGCTCCGGGACAGGTCCCTGGCGAGCAGTACTTC. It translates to CASSLAPGQVPGEQYF.

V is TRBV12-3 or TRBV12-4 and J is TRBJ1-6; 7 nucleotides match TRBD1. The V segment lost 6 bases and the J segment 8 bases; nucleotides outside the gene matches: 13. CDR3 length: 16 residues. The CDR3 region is CASSETGAWVYSPLHF. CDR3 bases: TGTGCCAGCAGCGAAACAGGGGCTTGGGTATATTCACCCCTCCACTTT.

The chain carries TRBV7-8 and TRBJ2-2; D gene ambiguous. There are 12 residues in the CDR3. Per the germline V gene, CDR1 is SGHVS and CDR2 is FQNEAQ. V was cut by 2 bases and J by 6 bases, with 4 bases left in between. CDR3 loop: CASSLYPGELFF. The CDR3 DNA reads TGTGCCAGCAGCTTATATCCCGGGGAGCTGTTTTTT.

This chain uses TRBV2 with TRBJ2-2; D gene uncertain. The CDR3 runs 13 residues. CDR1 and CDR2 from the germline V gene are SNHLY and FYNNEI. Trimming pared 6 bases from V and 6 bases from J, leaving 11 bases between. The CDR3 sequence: CASRTVAPGELFF. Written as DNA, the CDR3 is TGTGCCAGCAGGACGGTCGCGCCCGGGGAGCTGTTTTTT.

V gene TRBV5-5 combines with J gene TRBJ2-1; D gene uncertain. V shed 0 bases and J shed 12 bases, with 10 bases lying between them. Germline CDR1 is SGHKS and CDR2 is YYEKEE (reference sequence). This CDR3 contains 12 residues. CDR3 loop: CASSLVAWGQFF. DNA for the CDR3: TGTGCCAGCAGCTTGGTGGCATGGGGGCAGTTCTTC.

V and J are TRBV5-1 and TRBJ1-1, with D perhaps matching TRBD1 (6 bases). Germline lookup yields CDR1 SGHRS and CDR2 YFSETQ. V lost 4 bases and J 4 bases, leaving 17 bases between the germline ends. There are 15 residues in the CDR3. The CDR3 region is CASSQTGGLFTEAFF. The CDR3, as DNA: TGCGCCAGCAGCCAAACGGGGGGGCTTTTCACTGAAGCTTTCTTT.